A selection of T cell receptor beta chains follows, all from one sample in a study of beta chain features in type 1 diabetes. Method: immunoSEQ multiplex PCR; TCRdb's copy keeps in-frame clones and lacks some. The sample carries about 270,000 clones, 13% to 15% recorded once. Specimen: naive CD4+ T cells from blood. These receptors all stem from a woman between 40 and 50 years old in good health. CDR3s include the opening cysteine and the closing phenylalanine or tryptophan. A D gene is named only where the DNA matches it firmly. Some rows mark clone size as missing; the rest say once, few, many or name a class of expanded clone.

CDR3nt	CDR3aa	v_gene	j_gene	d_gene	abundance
TGCGCCAGCAGCTCCCAGGGGAGCCCTGGAAACACCATATATTTT	CASSSQGSPGNTIYF	TRBV5-1	TRBJ1-3	.	.
TGTGCCAGCTCACCAAGACTAGCGGGGGTCTATGAGCAGTTCTTC	CASSPRLAGVYEQFF	TRBV18	TRBJ2-1	TRBD2	.
TGTGCCACCAGCAGAGGTACTAGCGGGGGAACGTACCAAGAGACCCAGTACTTC	CATSRGTSGGTYQETQYF	TRBV15	TRBJ2-5	TRBD2	few
TGTGCCAGCAGCTTAGTTCTAGCGGGGGCTCCGCTAGCCAAAAACATTCAGTACTTC	CASSLVLAGAPLAKNIQYF	TRBV7-9	TRBJ2-4	TRBD2	few
TGTGCCAGCAGCTTAGTACAAGGCTACACCTTC	CASSLVQGYTF	TRBV7-9	TRBJ1-2	.	.
TGTGCCAGCAGTGGAGCCGGGACAGGGACCTACGAGCAGTACTTC	CASSGAGTGTYEQYF	TRBV27	TRBJ2-7	TRBD1	.
TGTGCCAGCAGTGGGGGCTGGGGCTCCTACAATGAGCAGTTCTTC	CASSGGWGSYNEQFF	TRBV25-1	TRBJ2-1	.	few
TGTGCCAGCAGCTTAGATCTAAGTAGCTACGAGCAGTACTTC	CASSLDLSSYEQYF	TRBV11-2	TRBJ2-7	.	.
TGTGCCAGCAGCACAAGACAGGGGGCACTGGATGAGCAGTTCTTC	CASSTRQGALDEQFF	TRBV7-2	TRBJ2-1	TRBD1	few
TGCAGCGTTCGAGGCAGATTCACAGATACGCAGTATTTT	CSVRGRFTDTQYF	TRBV29-1	TRBJ2-3	.	.
TGTGCCAGCAGCCTGAGCCGGGGCTATGGCTACACCTTC	CASSLSRGYGYTF	TRBV7-9	TRBJ1-2	.	many
TGTGCCAGCAGCTTAAATAGCGGCTTCTACGAGCAGTACTTC	CASSLNSGFYEQYF	TRBV7-2	TRBJ2-7	.	.
TGTGCCAGTAGTATCGAGGACAGTTGGATTCGGCCCCAGCATTTT	CASSIEDSWIRPQHF	TRBV19	TRBJ1-5	.	.
TGCGCCAGCAGCGGGACAGGGACAGCCTACGAGCAGTACTTC	CASSGTGTAYEQYF	TRBV5-1	TRBJ2-7	TRBD1	.
TGTGCCAGTAGTCGAGGAGGCGTCTTTGGCTATGGCTACACCTTC	CASSRGGVFGYGYTF	TRBV19	TRBJ1-2	.	.
TGTGCCAGCAGCTTAGACGAGGATACGCAGTATTTT	CASSLDEDTQYF	TRBV11-2	TRBJ2-3	.	few
TGCGCCAGCAGCCAAGATCAAGGACAGCCCTATGGCTACACCTTC	CASSQDQGQPYGYTF	TRBV4-3	TRBJ1-2	.	few
TGTGCCAGCAGCTTCGCAGGGGTTCATGAGCAGTTCTTC	CASSFAGVHEQFF	TRBV7-7	TRBJ2-1	.	few
TGTGCCAGCAGCTTAGACAGGGAATCCAGCGAGCAGTACTTC	CASSLDRESSEQYF	TRBV7-2	TRBJ2-7	.	.
TGCGCCAGCAGCTTGGAAGGGGTAGGTTCACCCCTCCACTTT	CASSLEGVGSPLHF	TRBV5-1	TRBJ1-6	.	.
TGCGCCAGCAGCTTGTCTGGGGGCGAGGGCTACACCTTC	CASSLSGGEGYTF	TRBV5-1	TRBJ1-2	.	.
TGCAGCGTCCGAAGGACAGGCACAGATACGCAGTATTTT	CSVRRTGTDTQYF	TRBV29-1	TRBJ2-3	.	.
TGTGCCAGCAGTTTGGGGGCGACTGAAGCTTTCTTT	CASSLGATEAFF	TRBV9	TRBJ1-1	.	.
TGTGCCAGCAGCTCAGGCCTCTCTGGAAACACCATATATTTT	CASSSGLSGNTIYF	TRBV11-2	TRBJ1-3	.	.
TGTGCCAGCAGTTACGGGACTAGCGGCCATAATGAGCAGTTCTTC	CASSYGTSGHNEQFF	TRBV6-5	TRBJ2-1	TRBD2	.
TGTGCCAGCAGCTTAGTTTGGCTAGCGGGGCAGAAAGAGACCCAGTACTTC	CASSLVWLAGQKETQYF	TRBV7-2	TRBJ2-5	TRBD2	few
TGCAGCACGCAAACCGGGGGGGAGACCCAGTACTTC	CSTQTGGETQYF	TRBV29-1	TRBJ2-5	TRBD2	.
TGTGCCAGCAGCGAGGCAGGGGGAACAACAGATACGCAGTATTTT	CASSEAGGTTDTQYF	TRBV9	TRBJ2-3	TRBD1	few
TGTGCCAGTATCCCACCGGCGGGAACTGAAGCTTTCTTT	CASIPPAGTEAFF	TRBV19	TRBJ1-1	.	.
TGTGCCAGCAGCTTAGGGACCAGGGCTAAGAGCTCCTACGAGCAGTACTTC	CASSLGTRAKSSYEQYF	TRBV11-2	TRBJ2-7	.	few
TGCGCCAGCAGTCAACGACAGAACAACCAAGAGACCCAGTACTTC	CASSQRQNNQETQYF	TRBV23-1	TRBJ2-5	.	many
TGTGCCAGCAGCTTAGGACAGAACTACGAGCAGTACTTC	CASSLGQNYEQYF	TRBV7-2	TRBJ2-7	.	.
TGCGCCAGTTCCACGGGCTCCTACAATGAGCAGTTCTTC	CASSTGSYNEQFF	TRBV5-1	TRBJ2-1	.	few
TGTGCCAGCAAAACGGGGTCCTCTGGAAACACCATATATTTT	CASKTGSSGNTIYF	TRBV2	TRBJ1-3	.	.
TGCGCCAGCAGCCATAGCGGGGAATCCACAGATACGCAGTATTTT	CASSHSGESTDTQYF	TRBV4-3	TRBJ2-3	TRBD2	few
TGTGCCAGCAGTCGACCCCGGGACAGGGTAAATCATGGCTACACCTTC	CASSRPRDRVNHGYTF	TRBV7-9	TRBJ1-2	TRBD1	.
TGTGCCAGCGGCGAAACAGGAAACGTCCATTCACCCCTCCACTTT	CASGETGNVHSPLHF	TRBV6-5	TRBJ1-6	.	.